The present T cell receptor (beta chain) was sequenced within a study of T cells in Graves' hyperthyroidism and ophthalmopathy. Study-level findings and limits: Most clonotypes expanded in the thyroid (above 0.001) were also present in blood.

This clonotype was found a few times. Its antigen remains unidentified. Amplification of TCR beta CDR3 regions used RNA as the template. The HTBI set primed first-round TCR CDR3 RT-PCR. TCRdb reanalysed the multiplex PCR reads using MiXCR and keeps one entry per CDR3 protein. The sample records just over 550,000 distinct CDR3 sequences, 46% being singletons. Participants, patients aged 18 to 65, had newly diagnosed hyperthyroidism with a duration under 2 months. Uncontrolled infection, other autoimmune disease, pregnancy or lactation barred patients from enrollment. Germline V gene lookup returns CDR1 SGHVS and CDR2 FQNEAQ. V was cut by 2 bases and J by 0 bases, with 7 bases left in between. This CDR3 is built from 15 residues.

Sequenced: peripheral blood or thyroid tissue (not recorded which). This receptor was taken from a woman between 18 and 29 years old with Graves' hyperthyroidism. This sequence joins TRBV7-8 and TRBJ2-2; D might be TRBD2 (5 bases). CDR3 in DNA: TGTGCCAGCAGCTTAAGGAGGCCGAACACCGGGGAGCTGTTTTTT. This sequence encodes CASSLRRPNTGELFF.